The TCR beta chain described here comes from a study of blood T cell repertoires in COVID-19. Original handling: Quantification of nucleated cells was approximated via reference gene primer amplification. Profiling relied on immunoSEQ multiplex PCR, and the TCRdb table lists in-frame clones only, not all of them. V, J and clone size reflect that table, while D and trimming were determined from the DNA. The sample has about 250,000 clones, approximately 82% seen once; the top ten hold around 5%. The CDR3 is made up of 15 amino acids. The germline V gene encodes CDR1 SGDLS and CDR2 YYNGEE. The V end lost 3 bases, the J end lost 2 bases, and 12 bases lay between the germline ends. Recruitment covered roughly 24 US areas and drew participants whose ages spanned roughly 18 to 95 years. Each participant's cohort was designated according to participant-reported clinical history.

Sequenced material: PBMCs or T cells enriched from blood (not recorded which). The TCR sequence derives from a man aged 35 to 55 who had been exposed to COVID-19. This chain uses TRBV9 with TRBJ2-1; D not certain. The CDR3 nucleotides are TGTGCCAGCAGCGGGATGGGCGCCACCTACAATGAGCAGTTCTTC. It yields the protein CASSGMGATYNEQFF.